These 20 T cell receptor beta chains share one sample of origin, sequenced in a study of OX40 agonist ivuxolimab in advanced cancers. Produced via immunoSEQ multiplex PCR; TCRdb's table is partial and in-frame only. The sample contains around 80,000 clones, roughly 86% of which appear only once. The sample consisted of CD4+ or CD8+ T cells sorted from blood, taken in a trial of the OX40 agonist ivuxolimab. These receptors were taken from an adult with an advanced solid tumor such as melanoma, head and neck, liver or kidney cancer.

CDR3 residues: CASSKNRLNNSPLHF. The CDR3, as DNA: TGTGCCAGCAGCAAAAACAGGTTAAACAATTCACCCCTCCACTTT. V and J are TRBV21-1 and TRBJ1-6; the tabulated D call, TRBD1, remains unverified against the DNA. TRBV21-1 is classified as a pseudogene. The CDR3 runs to 15 residues.

This chain uses TRBV7-8 with TRBJ1-4; D remains unclear. The V gene's germline CDR1 is SGHVS and CDR2 FQNEAQ. CDR3 size: 17 residues. Trimming stripped 2 bases from V and 8 bases from J, with 21 bases between. The CDR3 here is CASSLSSFGQAGEKLFF. CDR3 coding DNA: TGTGCCAGCAGCTTATCTTCTTTTGGGCAGGCTGGGGAAAAACTGTTTTTT.

The CDR3 bases are TGTGCCAGCACTCTGGCCCGCTCTGGGGCCAACGTCCTGACTTTC. Residues: CASTLARSGANVLTF. This chain links TRBV2 with TRBJ2-6; D is uncertain. The CDR3 totals 15 residues. Between the trimmed V and J ends, which lost 7 bases and 0 bases, there was a span of 10 bases. Germline CDR1 reads SNHLY; CDR2 reads FYNNEI. Together with reference TRBV2 and TRBJ2-6, the CDR3 gives the full variable domain: EPEVTQTPSHQVTQMGQEVILRCVPISNHLYFYWYRQILGQKVEFLVSFYNNEISEKSEIFDDQFSVERPDGSNFTLKIRSTKLEDSAMYFCASTLARSGANVLTFGAGSRLTVL.

The chain employs TRBV19 and TRBJ2-3; D perhaps matches TRBD2 (5 bases). Germline V gene data show CDR1 as LNHDA and CDR2 as SQIVND (reference sequence). The CDR3 is made up of 18 amino acids. The V and J ends lost 7 bases and 5 bases respectively, with 28 bases between them. DNA for the CDR3: TGTGCCAGTACCCCCGCCCCGGACGGCCGGACTCGTCAAGATACGCAGTATTTT. This sequence encodes CASTPAPDGRTRQDTQYF.

The chain uses TRBV5-8 and TRBJ1-2; D is unclear. CDR3 length: 16 residues. From germline, CDR1 is SGHTS and CDR2 YDEGEE. Deletions cut 2 bases from V and 0 bases from J, with 14 bases between. The CDR3 sequence is CASSFLSTTANYGYTF. DNA of the CDR3: TGTGCCAGCAGCTTTCTGTCAACTACCGCTAACTATGGCTACACCTTC.

The chain has TRBV18 and TRBJ2-5, with D possibly TRBD2 on 5 matching bases. Germline V gene sequence: CDR1 KGHSH, CDR2 LQKENI. The CDR3 sequence is 14 residues long. V lost 4 bases, J lost 5 bases, and 14 bases lay in between. CDR3 loop: CASSQRGLPETQYF. Here the CDR3 DNA reads TGTGCCAGCTCACAACGGGGTCTCCCCGAGACCCAGTACTTC.

J is TRBJ2-7 and V is TRBV27; D is perhaps TRBD1 (6 bases). Germline CDR1 and CDR2: MNHEY and SMNVEV (reference sequence). V was clipped by 5 bases and J by 0 bases, with 11 bases between them. This CDR3 has 14 residues. In nucleotides, the CDR3 is TGTGCCAGCAGTCCACCGGGACACTCCTACGAGCAGTACTTC. It is translated as CASSPPGHSYEQYF.

This clone is a singleton in its sample. The J gene is TRBJ2-7, the V gene TRBV18; TRBD1 agrees at 11 bases. The V segment lost 2 bases and the J segment 5 bases; nucleotides outside the gene matches: 5. This CDR3 contains 15 residues. Germline assignment: CDR1 KGHSH and CDR2 LQKENI. The CDR3 DNA follows: TGTGCCAGCTCACCATATCGGACAGGGGGCGACGAGCAGTACGTC. Protein sequence: CASSPYRTGGDEQYV.

A word on this clone: This CDR3 is also generated by other DNA sequences in the sample. The chain uses TRBV2 and TRBJ1-2, with 7 bases lining up with TRBD1. Germline assignment: CDR1 SNHLY and CDR2 FYNNEI. The CDR3 loop spans 13 amino acids. Trimming removed 7 bases from V and 2 bases from J; junction bases left unmatched: 4. This CDR3 reads CASTRTGNYGYTF. CDR3 sequence (DNA): TGTGCCAGCACCAGGACAGGCAACTATGGCTACACCTTC.

The chain links TRBV5-1 to TRBJ2-3; 7 positions match TRBD1. The CDR3 spans 14 residues. The V segment lost 0 bases and the J segment 6 bases; nucleotides outside the gene matches: 4. Germline CDR1 reads SGHRS; CDR2 reads YFSETQ. For the CDR3, the DNA is TGCGCCAGCAGCTTGGTACAGGGGTTGGATACGCAGTATTTT. It yields the protein CASSLVQGLDTQYF.

This rearrangement joins TRBV6-6 to TRBJ1-4; 7 nucleotides match TRBD1. CDR1 and CDR2 from the germline V gene are MNHNY and SVGAGI (reference sequence). CDR3 size: 13 residues. The CDR3 nucleotides are TGTGCTATCAATGACAGGGCAGAAGAAAAACTGTTTTTT. Encoded protein: CAINDRAEEKLFF.

The chain is built from TRBV6-1 and TRBJ1-3; D is possibly TRBD1 (6 bases). Germline-derived CDR1 and CDR2 are MNHNS and SASEGT. V was clipped by 6 bases and J by 4 bases, with 16 bases between them. The CDR3 sequence is 15 residues long. This CDR3 reads CASRTAQGLGNTIYF. DNA of the CDR3: TGTGCCAGCAGAACGGCACAGGGTTTAGGAAACACCATATATTTT.

This chain joins TRBV6-6 and TRBJ1-2; D is undetermined. V was pared by 6 bases and J by 4 bases, with 9 bases between. CDR3 length: 12 residues. The germline V gene has CDR1 MNHNY and CDR2 SVGAGI (reference sequence). The CDR3 nucleotides read TGTGCCAGCAGCCCCCAATCCTATGGCTACACCTTC. This gives the protein CASSPQSYGYTF.

V gene TRBV6-5 combines with J gene TRBJ1-3, with D perhaps matching TRBD1 (6 bases). The CDR3 extends over 16 amino acids. Germline V lookup: CDR1 MNHEY, CDR2 SVGAGI. V lost 1 base and J 4 bases, leaving 14 bases between the germline ends. The CDR3 here is CASSYFTGRGGNTIYF. The CDR3 DNA reads TGTGCCAGCAGTTACTTTACAGGGAGAGGGGGAAACACCATATATTTT.

J is TRBJ1-1 and V is TRBV4-3; D is unclear. This CDR3 spans 13 amino acids. V was cut by 6 bases and J by 3 bases, with 11 bases left in between. Germline CDR1 is LGHNA and CDR2 is YSLEER. The CDR3 DNA reads TGCGCCAGCAGACATGCTGGGTACACTGAAGCTTTCTTT. Its translation is CASRHAGYTEAFF.

This clone was observed a single time. This chain links TRBV4-3 with TRBJ2-2; a possible D gene is TRBD2 (5 bases). The CDR3 loop spans 18 amino acids. Germline V gene lookup returns CDR1 LGHNA and CDR2 YSLEER. V dropped 0 bases and J dropped 0 bases, with 14 bases sitting between them. The CDR3 sequence is CASSQEVSGAANTGELFF. Here the CDR3 DNA reads TGCGCCAGCAGCCAAGAAGTCTCCGGAGCGGCGAACACCGGGGAGCTGTTTTTT.

By its share, this clone is medium-sized. CDR3 sequence: CASSSAGLYNEKLFF. CDR3 sequence (DNA): TGTGCCAGCAGTTCCGCGGGCCTCTACAATGAAAAACTGTTTTTT. This chain links TRBV9 with TRBJ1-4; D gene unclear. Germline CDR1 reads SGDLS; CDR2 reads YYNGEE. This CDR3 region has 15 residues. Trimming pared 5 bases from V and 5 bases from J, leaving 16 bases between. Full variable domain (rest looked up from reference TRBV9 and TRBJ1-4): DSGVTQTPKHLITATGQRVTLRCSPRSGDLSVYWYQQSLDQGLQFLIQYYNGEERAKGNILERFSAQQFPDLHSELNLSSLELGDSALYFCASSSAGLYNEKLFFGSGTQLSVL.

This chain connects TRBV28 to TRBJ1-5, with a tentative D call TRBD1 (5 bases). The V gene lost 3 bases and the J gene lost 1 base, with 10 bases spanning the gap. The CDR3 covers 15 residues. Germline CDR1 reads MDHEN; CDR2 reads SYDVKM. This CDR3 is CASSFGTESNQPQHF. DNA for the CDR3: TGTGCCAGCAGTTTTGGGACGGAGAGCAATCAGCCCCAGCATTTT.

CDR3 protein: CASSEDGADTQYF. In DNA form, the CDR3 reads TGTGCCAGCAGTGAAGATGGGGCAGATACGCAGTATTTT. The chain has TRBV6-1 and TRBJ2-3, with D hard to call. V dropped 1 base and J dropped 4 bases, with 6 bases sitting between them. CDR1 and CDR2 (germline): MNHNS, SASEGT. This CDR3 is built from 13 residues.

This clone was detected only a few times. V and J are TRBV10-3 and TRBJ1-6; no firm D call. Trimming cost V 6 bases and J 8 bases, with 20 bases left between them. Germline V gene lookup returns CDR1 ENHRY and CDR2 SYGVKD. The CDR3 runs to 16 residues. The CDR3 DNA sequence: TGTGCCATCAGCCAGGACGGGGTAAGGTCGGATTCACCCCTCCACTTT. Amino acids: CAISQDGVRSDSPLHF.